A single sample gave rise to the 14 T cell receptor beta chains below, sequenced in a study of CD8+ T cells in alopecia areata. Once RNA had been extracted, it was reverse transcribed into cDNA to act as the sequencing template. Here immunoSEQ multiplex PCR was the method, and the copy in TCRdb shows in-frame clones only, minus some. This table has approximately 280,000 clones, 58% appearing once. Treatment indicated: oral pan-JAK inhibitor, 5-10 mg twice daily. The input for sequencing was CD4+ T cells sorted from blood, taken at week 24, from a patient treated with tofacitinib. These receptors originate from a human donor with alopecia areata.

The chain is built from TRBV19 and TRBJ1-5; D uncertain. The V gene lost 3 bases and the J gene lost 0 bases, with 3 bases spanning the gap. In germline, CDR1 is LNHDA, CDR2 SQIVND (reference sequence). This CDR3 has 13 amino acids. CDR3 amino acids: CASSMGSNQPQHF. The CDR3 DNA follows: TGTGCCAGTAGTATGGGTAGCAATCAGCCCCAGCATTTT.

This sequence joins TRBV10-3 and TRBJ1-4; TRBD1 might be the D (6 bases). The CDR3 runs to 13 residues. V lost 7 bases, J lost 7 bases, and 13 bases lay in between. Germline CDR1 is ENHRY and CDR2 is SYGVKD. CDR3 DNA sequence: TGTGCCATCAACAGGGATCGAGGTGAAAAACTGTTTTTT. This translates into CAINRDRGEKLFF.

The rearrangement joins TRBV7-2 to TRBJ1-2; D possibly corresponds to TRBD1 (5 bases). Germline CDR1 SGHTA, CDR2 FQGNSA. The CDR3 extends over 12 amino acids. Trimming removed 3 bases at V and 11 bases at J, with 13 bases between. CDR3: CASSFGTAGYTF. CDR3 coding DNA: TGTGCCAGCAGCTTCGGGACGGCCGGATACACCTTC.

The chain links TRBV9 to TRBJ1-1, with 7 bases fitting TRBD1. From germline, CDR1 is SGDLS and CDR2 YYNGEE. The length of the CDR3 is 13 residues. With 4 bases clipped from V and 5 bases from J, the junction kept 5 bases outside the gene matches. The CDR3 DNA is TGTGCCAGCAGCCCAACAGGGGAAACTGAAGCTTTCTTT. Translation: CASSPTGETEAFF.

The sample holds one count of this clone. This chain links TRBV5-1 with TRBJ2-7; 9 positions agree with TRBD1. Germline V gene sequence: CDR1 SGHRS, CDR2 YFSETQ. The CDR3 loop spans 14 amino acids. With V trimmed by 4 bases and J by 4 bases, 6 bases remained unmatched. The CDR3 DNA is TGCGCCAGCAGCATACAGGGGGCAGGGTACGAGCAGTACTTC. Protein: CASSIQGAGYEQYF.

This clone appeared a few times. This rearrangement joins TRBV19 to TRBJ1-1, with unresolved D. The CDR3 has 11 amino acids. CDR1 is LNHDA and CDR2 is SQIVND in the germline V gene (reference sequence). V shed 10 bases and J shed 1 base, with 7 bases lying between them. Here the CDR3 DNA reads TGTGCCATCAAGTCGAACACTGAAGCTTTCTTT. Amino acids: CAIKSNTEAFF.

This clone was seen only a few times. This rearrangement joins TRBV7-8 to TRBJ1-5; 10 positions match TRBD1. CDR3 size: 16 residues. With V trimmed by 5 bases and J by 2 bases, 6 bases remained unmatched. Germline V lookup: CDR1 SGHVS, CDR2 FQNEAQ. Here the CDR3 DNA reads TGTGCCAGCAGCCCAGGGACAGGGGAGGGCAATCAGCCCCAGCATTTT. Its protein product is CASSPGTGEGNQPQHF.

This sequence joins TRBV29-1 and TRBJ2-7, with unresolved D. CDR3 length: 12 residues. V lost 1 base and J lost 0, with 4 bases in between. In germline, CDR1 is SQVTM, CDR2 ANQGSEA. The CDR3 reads CSVEVNSYEQYF. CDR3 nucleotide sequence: TGCAGCGTTGAAGTCAACTCCTACGAGCAGTACTTC.

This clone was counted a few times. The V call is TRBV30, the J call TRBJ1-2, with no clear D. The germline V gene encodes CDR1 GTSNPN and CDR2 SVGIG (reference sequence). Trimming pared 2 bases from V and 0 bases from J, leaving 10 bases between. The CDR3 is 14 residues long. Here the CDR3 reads CAWSPTRSNYGYTF. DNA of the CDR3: TGTGCCTGGAGTCCGACCAGATCTAACTATGGCTACACCTTC.

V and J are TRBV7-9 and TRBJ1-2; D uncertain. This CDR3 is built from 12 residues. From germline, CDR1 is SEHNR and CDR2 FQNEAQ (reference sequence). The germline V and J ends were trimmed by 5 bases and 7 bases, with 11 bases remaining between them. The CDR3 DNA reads TGTGCCAGCAGCCCTTCGGGTGGTGGCTACACCTTC. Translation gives CASSPSGGGYTF.

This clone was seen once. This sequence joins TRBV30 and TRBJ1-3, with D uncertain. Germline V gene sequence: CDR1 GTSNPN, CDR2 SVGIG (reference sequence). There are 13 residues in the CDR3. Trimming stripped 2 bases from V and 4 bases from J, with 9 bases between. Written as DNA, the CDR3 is TGTGCCTGGAGTCGCGGGGAGGGAAACACCATATATTTT. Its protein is CAWSRGEGNTIYF.

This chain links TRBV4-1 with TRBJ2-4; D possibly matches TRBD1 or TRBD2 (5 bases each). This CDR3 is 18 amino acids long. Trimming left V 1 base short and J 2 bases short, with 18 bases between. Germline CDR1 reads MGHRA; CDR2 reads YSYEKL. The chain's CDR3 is CASSQGSSGGLTKNIQYF. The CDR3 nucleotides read TGCGCCAGCAGCCAAGGCTCATCTGGGGGTCTAACCAAAAACATTCAGTACTTC.

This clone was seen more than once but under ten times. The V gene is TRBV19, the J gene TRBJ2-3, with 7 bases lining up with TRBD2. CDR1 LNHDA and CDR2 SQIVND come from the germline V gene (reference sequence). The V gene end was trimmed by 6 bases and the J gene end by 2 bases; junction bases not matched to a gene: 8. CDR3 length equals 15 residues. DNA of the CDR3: TGTGCCAGTAGCCTCGCTAGCGGAGACACAGATACGCAGTATTTT. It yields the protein CASSLASGDTDTQYF.

CDR3 protein: CASGQATGELFF. Written as DNA, the CDR3 is TGCGCCAGCGGACAGGCCACCGGGGAGCTGTTTTTT. The chain combines TRBV5-1 with TRBJ2-2, with TRBD1 identical over 7 bases. This CDR3 contains 12 residues. The V gene end was trimmed by 7 bases and the J gene end by 4 bases; junction bases not matched to a gene: 1. Germline V CDR1 and CDR2: SGHRS, YFSETQ.